The rows below give T cell receptor beta chains drawn from one sample of a study of blood T cell repertoires in COVID-19. Assay: immunoSEQ multiplex PCR; the TCRdb copy retains only in-frame clones and omits some. There are some 90,000 clones in the sample; roughly 87% occur only once, and roughly 18% lies in the top ten. What was sequenced was peripheral blood. Receptors originate from a woman aged 55-69 years with COVID-19, enrolled during active disease. Each CDR3 is given with its conserved first and last residue. Each record gives: clone size, D gene, V gene, J gene, CDR3 protein, CDR3 DNA. D genes are given only for firm matches. Only part of the rows carry a size: once, few, many, or a class if the clone is expanded.

-	-	TRBV28	TRBJ1-1	CASSWTAAPPFF	TGTGCCAGCAGTTGGACAGCCGCTCCTCCTTTCTTT
-	-	TRBV21-1	TRBJ1-5	CASSRRQGRWQPQHF	TGTGCCAGCAGCAGAAGACAGGGGAGGTGGCAGCCCCAGCATTTT
-	-	TRBV7-8	TRBJ1-2	CASSLGPNYGYTF	TGTGCCAGCTCTCTGGGCCCGAACTATGGCTACACCTTC
-	TRBD1	TRBV28	TRBJ1-6	CASRPGDRDNSPLHF	TGTGCCAGCAGACCTGGGGACAGGGATAATTCACCCCTCCACTTT
few	-	TRBV15	TRBJ1-1	CATTIGGLEAFF	TGTGCCACCACAATTGGAGGGCTTGAAGCTTTCTTT
few	-	TRBV2	TRBJ2-7	CASSPTPSSYEQYF	TGTGCCAGCAGCCCAACACCCTCCTCCTACGAGCAGTACTTC
-	-	TRBV4-2	TRBJ2-7	CASSQDGGTYEQYF	TGTGCCAGCAGCCAAGACGGCGGGACCTACGAGCAGTACTTC
-	-	TRBV5-1	TRBJ1-2	CASSLAGANYGYTF	TGCGCCAGCAGCTTGGCAGGGGCTAACTATGGCTACACCTTC
-	TRBD1	TRBV2	TRBJ1-6	CASSSDRDNSPLHF	TGTGCCAGCAGCTCGGACAGGGATAATTCACCCCTCCACTTT
-	TRBD2	TRBV29-1	TRBJ2-2	CSAGGATGELFF	TGCAGCGCCGGGGGGGCAACCGGGGAGCTGTTTTTT
-	-	TRBV19	TRBJ1-6	CASSIVRGENSPLHF	TGTGCCAGTAGTATAGTTCGGGGGGAGAATTCACCCCTCCACTTT
-	TRBD1	TRBV13	TRBJ1-2	CASSRTGFSYTF	TGTGCCAGCAGCCGGACAGGGTTTAGCTACACCTTC
-	-	TRBV5-1	TRBJ1-5	CASSLGPGGQPQHF	TGCGCCAGCAGCTTGGGGCCGGGGGGTCAGCCCCAGCATTTT
-	-	TRBV6-5	TRBJ2-7	CASSYCLECEQYF	TGTGCCAGCAGTTACTGTCTCGAGTGCGAGCAGTACTTC
-	-	TRBV5-1	TRBJ1-2	CASSPPGGRELGYTF	TGCGCCAGCAGCCCCCCGGGCGGGAGGGAGCTTGGCTACACCTTC
-	TRBD1	TRBV19	TRBJ1-5	CASTPGQWNQPQHF	TGTGCCAGTACCCCGGGACAGTGGAATCAGCCCCAGCATTTT
-	TRBD2	TRBV5-1	TRBJ2-6	CASSLDALGGNVLTF	TGCGCCAGCAGCTTGGACGCTCTGGGGGGGAACGTCCTGACTTTC
-	-	TRBV11-3	TRBJ2-2	CASSLGGVLNTGELFF	TGTGCCAGCAGCTTAGGGGGGGTGCTGAACACCGGGGAGCTGTTTTTT
-	TRBD1	TRBV11-2	TRBJ2-2	CASSLAQVETGGKAGELFF	TGTGCCAGCAGCTTGGCCCAGGTTGAGACAGGGGGCAAGGCCGGGGAGCTGTTTTTT
-	TRBD1	TRBV5-1	TRBJ2-3	CASSLIQGAPTDTQYF	TGCGCCAGCAGCCTCATACAGGGGGCTCCCACAGATACGCAGTATTTT
-	TRBD1	TRBV19	TRBJ1-1	CASRPGQGPTEAFF	TGTGCCAGTAGACCGGGACAGGGCCCCACTGAAGCTTTCTTT
-	TRBD1	TRBV7-9	TRBJ2-3	CASSRTGGTDTQYF	TGTGCCAGCAGCCGGACAGGGGGCACAGATACGCAGTATTTT
-	TRBD1	TRBV28	TRBJ1-3	CASSLSPGQRSGNTIYF	TGTGCCAGCAGTTTATCCCCGGGACAGAGGTCTGGAAACACCATATATTTT
-	TRBD1	TRBV19	TRBJ2-7	CASMGTGVYEQYF	TGTGCCAGTATGGGGACAGGAGTCTACGAGCAGTACTTC
-	TRBD1	TRBV6-2/TRBV6-3	TRBJ1-5	CASSPRHGQGRQPQHF	TGTGCCAGCAGCCCCAGACACGGACAGGGGCGCCAGCCCCAGCATTTT
-	TRBD2	TRBV14	TRBJ2-3	CASSSLGGVSTDTQYF	TGTGCCAGCAGCTCACTCGGGGGGGTTAGCACAGATACGCAGTATTTT
once	TRBD1	TRBV6-6	TRBJ1-1	CASSQGEWGPEAFF	TGTGCCAGCAGCCAGGGGGAGTGGGGTCCTGAAGCTTTCTTT
-	-	TRBV25-1	TRBJ1-5	CASSGQGYSNQPQHF	TGTGCCAGCAGTGGGCAGGGGTATAGCAATCAGCCCCAGCATTTT
-	TRBD1	TRBV2	TRBJ1-2	CASNALGDRGLVGYGYTF	TGTGCCAGCAACGCCCTGGGGGACAGGGGGCTCGTAGGATATGGCTACACCTTC
-	TRBD2	TRBV5-1	TRBJ2-3	CASSLAKTSGGITDTQYF	TGCGCCAGCAGCTTGGCGAAGACTAGCGGGGGGATCACAGATACGCAGTATTTT
-	TRBD1	TRBV6-6	TRBJ1-1	CASSPHTYFARQGQEAEAFF	TGTGCCAGCAGTCCACACACCTACTTCGCTAGACAGGGGCAGGAAGCTGAAGCTTTCTTT
-	TRBD1	TRBV3-1/TRBV3-2	TRBJ2-1	CASSPSPGQRHNEQFF	TGTGCCAGCAGCCCCTCTCCGGGACAGCGGCACAATGAGCAGTTCTTC
-	-	TRBV5-8	TRBJ1-5	CASGGEGRLLNQPQHF	TGTGCCAGCGGAGGGGAGGGGCGTTTGCTCAATCAGCCCCAGCATTTT
-	-	TRBV7-9	TRBJ2-7	CASTVRGYEQYF	TGTGCCAGCACCGTAAGGGGTTACGAGCAGTACTTC
-	-	TRBV9	TRBJ1-1	CASSVAGGGKSGTEAFF	TGTGCCAGCAGCGTAGCGGGGGGGGGCAAGTCGGGGACTGAAGCTTTCTTT
-	TRBD2	TRBV6-1	TRBJ2-7	CASSDPGGVSYEQYF	TGTGCCAGCAGTGACCCCGGGGGGGTGTCGTACGAGCAGTACTTC
-	TRBD2	TRBV10-3	TRBJ2-5	CAISPHSGENQETQYF	TGTGCCATCAGCCCGCATAGCGGGGAGAACCAAGAGACCCAGTACTTC
-	-	TRBV7-8	TRBJ1-3	CASSAQISRRQTSGNTIYF	TGTGCCAGCAGCGCCCAAATATCGAGGCGACAGACCTCTGGAAACACCATATATTTT
-	TRBD2	TRBV6-1	TRBJ2-3	CASSAPKAGGKTDTQYF	TGTGCCAGCAGTGCCCCAAAAGCGGGGGGTAAAACAGATACGCAGTATTTT
-	TRBD1	TRBV30	TRBJ2-7	CAWSSGTGSTEQYF	TGTGCCTGGAGCTCCGGGACAGGGTCGACCGAGCAGTACTTC
-	-	TRBV3-1/TRBV3-2	TRBJ1-4	CAAGVYNEKLFF	TGTGCCGCGGGGGTCTATAATGAAAAACTGTTTTTT
-	-	TRBV12-2	TRBJ1-1	CASRLPGRGSEAFF	TGTGCAAGTCGCTTACCTGGGAGAGGGTCTGAAGCTTTCTTT
-	-	TRBV7-2	TRBJ1-1	CASSLGGSLWNTEAFF	TGTGCCAGCAGCTTAGGAGGCAGTCTGTGGAACACTGAAGCTTTCTTT